What follows are 27 T cell receptor beta chains derived from one specimen sequenced in a study of blood T cell repertoires in COVID-19. Data came from immunoSEQ multiplex PCR; TCRdb stores just in-frame clones and leaves some out. The table lists around 250,000 clones, almost 90% of them singletons. Sequencing used peripheral blood. The receptors were sampled from a woman aged 60 to 75 with COVID-19, enrolled during active disease.

This clone was observed a few times. The genes are TRBV15 and TRBJ1-5; the D gene is possibly TRBD1 (6 bases). CDR1 and CDR2 (germline): LNHNV, YYDKDF (reference sequence). The CDR3 consists of 18 residues. The V end was cut by 0 bases, the J end by 3 bases, with 18 bases between. The CDR3 loop is CATSREGGGRANNQPQHF. The CDR3 nucleotides read TGTGCCACCAGCAGAGAGGGTGGGGGCAGGGCAAACAATCAGCCCCAGCATTTT.

In the case of this clone: Additional DNA sequences in this sample encode the identical CDR3. The genes are TRBV19 and TRBJ1-2, with 7 bases matching TRBD1. Germline CDR1 LNHDA, CDR2 SQIVND (reference sequence). V gave up 6 bases and J gave up 5 bases; unmatched junction bases: 6. The CDR3 is made up of 13 amino acids. The CDR3 reads CASSIQGLYGYTF. The CDR3 coding sequence is TGTGCCAGTAGCATACAGGGGTTGTATGGCTACACCTTC. Looking up the rest from reference TRBV19 and TRBJ1-2 gives the full variable domain: DGGITQSPKYLFRKEGQNVTLSCEQNLNHDAMYWYRQDPGQGLRLIYYSQIVNDFQKGDIAEGYSVSREKKESFPLTVTSAQKNPTAFYLCASSIQGLYGYTFGSGTRLTVV.

The chain has TRBV27 and TRBJ1-2; 9 nucleotides match TRBD1. Per the germline V gene, CDR1 is MNHEY and CDR2 is SMNVEV (reference sequence). The CDR3 totals 16 residues. With V trimmed by 6 bases and J by 0 bases, 8 bases remained unmatched. The CDR3 spells CASRWTGAQSNYGYTF. CDR3 coding DNA: TGTGCCAGCAGATGGACAGGGGCCCAGTCTAACTATGGCTACACCTTC.

The CDR3 sequence: CASSIADSSYNSPLHF. CDR3 sequence (DNA): TGTGCCAGTAGTATAGCAGACAGCTCCTATAATTCACCCCTCCACTTT. The chain has TRBV19 and TRBJ1-6; possible D gene TRBD1, 5 bases. Germline CDR1 is LNHDA and CDR2 is SQIVND (reference sequence). V lost 1 base and J lost 0, with 7 bases in between. The CDR3 is made up of 16 amino acids.

The chain carries TRBV27 and TRBJ2-7; TRBD1 aligns across 9 bases. J gave up 3 bases and V 6 bases, and 6 bases lay outside the gene matches. This CDR3 is 14 amino acids long. Germline V gene data show CDR1 as MNHEY and CDR2 as SMNVEV (reference sequence). The CDR3 region is CASSAGTGNYEQYF. CDR3 coding DNA: TGTGCCAGCAGCGCCGGGACAGGGAACTACGAGCAGTACTTC.

The rearrangement uses TRBV12-3 or TRBV12-4 and TRBJ2-7; 9 nucleotides match TRBD1. The CDR3 consists of 13 residues. V lost 5 bases to trimming and J lost 5 bases; unmatched junction nucleotides: 4. This CDR3 is CASSRDRADEQYF. The CDR3 nucleotides read TGTGCCAGCAGTCGGGACAGGGCTGACGAGCAGTACTTC.

The chain uses TRBV5-1 and TRBJ2-1; D unclear. This CDR3 is 13 amino acids long. The germline CDR1 and CDR2 sequences are SGHRS and YFSETQ. Trimming shortened V by 4 bases and J by 5 bases, and 10 bases separated the two germline ends. CDR3 region: CASSLSRDNEQFF. The CDR3 DNA sequence: TGCGCCAGCAGCCTGTCCCGTGACAATGAGCAGTTCTTC.

The V gene is TRBV10-3, the J gene TRBJ2-2; TRBD2 aligns across 16 bases. J gave up 1 base and V 5 bases, and 7 bases lay outside the gene matches. Germline V gene lookup returns CDR1 ENHRY and CDR2 SYGVKD. There are 19 residues in the CDR3. The DNA of the CDR3 is TGTGCCATCAGTCCGGGACTAGCGGGGGGGCCGAGGAACACCGGGGAGCTGTTTTTT. This codes for CAISPGLAGGPRNTGELFF.

V and J are TRBV28 and TRBJ1-5, with D perhaps TRBD1 (6 bases). Germline CDR1 is MDHEN and CDR2 is SYDVKM. Trimming stripped 3 bases from V and 0 bases from J, with 12 bases between. The CDR3 covers 16 residues. CDR3 coding DNA: TGTGCCAGCAGTTTTAGACCAGGGGATAGCAATCAGCCCCAGCATTTT. Translated: CASSFRPGDSNQPQHF.

The rearrangement joins TRBV4-3 to TRBJ2-4, with a tentative D call TRBD1 (6 bases). The V and J ends lost 4 bases and 6 bases respectively, with 13 bases between them. From germline, CDR1 is LGHNA and CDR2 YSLEER. The CDR3 has 14 residues. The chain's CDR3 is CASSRTALTNIQYF. The CDR3, as DNA: TGCGCCAGCAGCCGGACAGCCTTGACAAACATTCAGTACTTC.

The V gene is TRBV9, the J gene TRBJ2-4; 13 positions agree with TRBD2. CDR1 is SGDLS and CDR2 is YYNGEE in the germline V gene. The V segment lost 0 bases and the J segment 9 bases; nucleotides outside the gene matches: 6. The CDR3 contains 16 residues. This CDR3 reads CASSVGTSGGFGIQYF. CDR3 bases: TGTGCCAGCAGCGTAGGGACTAGCGGGGGCTTTGGCATTCAGTACTTC.

The chain joins TRBV18 to TRBJ2-3; 7 nucleotides align to TRBD2. This CDR3 comprises 16 residues. With V trimmed by 1 base and J by 3 bases, 7 bases remained unmatched. Germline CDR1 is KGHSH and CDR2 is LQKENI. The DNA for the CDR3 is TGTGCCAGCTCACCACGGTTGGGCGGGGGTACAGATACGCAGTATTTT. Its translation: CASSPRLGGGTDTQYF.

The chain combines TRBV5-1 with TRBJ2-7; 9 nucleotides match TRBD1. CDR1 and CDR2 from the germline V gene are SGHRS and YFSETQ. The CDR3 has 24 residues. J was trimmed by 5 bases and V by 4 bases; bases with no gene match: 37. The CDR3 region is CASSIPTSAKTGQGLPSRADEQYF. DNA of the CDR3: TGCGCCAGCAGCATCCCAACCTCCGCTAAGACGGGACAGGGACTACCTAGTCGGGCCGACGAGCAGTACTTC.

This clone showed up just once. The rearrangement uses TRBV5-1 and TRBJ2-5; D gene ambiguous. V gave up 2 bases and J gave up 1 base, with 6 bases separating them. The CDR3 contains 13 residues. Germline CDR1 reads SGHRS; CDR2 reads YFSETQ. CDR3 in DNA: TGCGCCAGCAGCTTCCCTAGCCAAGAGACCCAGTACTTC. Protein sequence: CASSFPSQETQYF.

This clone appeared a single time. The chain recombines TRBV11-3 with TRBJ2-1; 11 nucleotides align to TRBD2. Per germline, CDR1 SGHNT and CDR2 YENEEA. The CDR3 runs to 16 residues. The J segment lost 8 bases and the V segment lost 2 bases, leaving 8 bases of the junction unmatched. The CDR3 spells CASSLNSGGDKYEQFF. The CDR3 nucleotides read TGTGCCAGCAGCTTAAATAGCGGGGGGGACAAATATGAGCAGTTCTTC.

The genes are TRBV27 and TRBJ2-5, with D unresolved. Trimming left V 3 bases short and J 5 bases short, with 7 bases between. Germline-derived CDR1 and CDR2 are MNHEY and SMNVEV (reference sequence). The CDR3 consists of 12 residues. The CDR3 here is CASSFVGETQYF. The CDR3 nucleotides are TGTGCCAGCAGTTTCGTCGGGGAGACCCAGTACTTC.

The genes are TRBV18 and TRBJ2-2; D perhaps matches TRBD2 (6 bases). The CDR3 has 15 amino acids. Germline CDR1 reads KGHSH; CDR2 reads LQKENI. V dropped 2 bases and J dropped 0 bases, with 7 bases sitting between them. CDR3 region: CASSPTGANTGELFF. The CDR3, as DNA: TGTGCCAGCTCACCAACGGGGGCGAACACCGGGGAGCTGTTTTTT.

The chain is built from TRBV7-2 and TRBJ2-6; TRBD1 is a possible D gene (5 bases). Trimming stripped 2 bases from V and 2 bases from J, with 10 bases between. The length of the CDR3 is 16 residues. CDR1 is SGHTA and CDR2 is FQGNSA in the germline V gene. CDR3 sequence: CASSLFRATGANVLTF. The CDR3 DNA reads TGTGCCAGCAGCTTATTCAGGGCTACTGGGGCCAACGTCCTGACTTTC.

The V gene is TRBV5-6, the J gene TRBJ2-7; 10 bases agree with TRBD1. There are 15 residues in the CDR3. The V segment lost 2 bases and the J segment 2 bases; nucleotides outside the gene matches: 4. In germline, CDR1 is SGHDT, CDR2 YYEEEE. CDR3 region: CASSFRDRGTYEQYF. The CDR3, as DNA: TGTGCCAGCAGCTTCCGGGACAGGGGAACCTACGAGCAGTACTTC.

The chain joins TRBV7-9 to TRBJ2-1; D is possibly TRBD1 (6 bases). This CDR3 has 13 residues. Trimming pared 4 bases from V and 8 bases from J, leaving 12 bases between. The germline V gene encodes CDR1 SEHNR and CDR2 FQNEAQ (reference sequence). The CDR3 nucleotides are TGTGCCAGCAGCTCAGGGGATTTCTATGAGCAGTTCTTC. Amino acid sequence: CASSSGDFYEQFF.

This clone has more than one count but fewer than ten. J is TRBJ1-1 and V is TRBV15, with D possibly being TRBD1 (6 bases). Trimming took off 3 bases at V and 11 bases at J, with 13 bases between the two ends. CDR3 length equals 12 residues. Germline loops: CDR1 LNHNV, CDR2 YYDKDF (reference sequence). DNA of the CDR3: TGTGCCACCAGCAGGGACGTAGGGGGTGCTTTCTTT. Its protein is CATSRDVGGAFF.

V is TRBV5-1 and J is TRBJ2-2; unclear D gene. The CDR3 runs 16 residues. Trimming removed 0 bases from V and 0 bases from J, with 9 bases in between. Germline CDR1 SGHRS, CDR2 YFSETQ. This chain's CDR3 is CASSLGSGPNTGELFF. As DNA, the CDR3 is TGCGCCAGCAGCTTGGGCAGTGGTCCGAACACCGGGGAGCTGTTTTTT.

This clone was observed a single time. The J gene is TRBJ1-2, the V gene TRBV4-2; unclear D gene. The V and J ends lost 2 bases and 6 bases respectively, with 7 bases between them. CDR3 length: 12 residues. Germline V CDR1 and CDR2: LGHNA, YNFKEQ. The CDR3 DNA sequence: TGTGCCAGCAGCCAATTCTCTGATGGCTACACCTTC. Encoded protein: CASSQFSDGYTF.

The chain combines TRBV15 with TRBJ2-3; D is uncertain. Germline loops: CDR1 LNHNV, CDR2 YYDKDF (reference sequence). Trimming took 1 base from V and 2 from J, leaving 7 bases between them. This CDR3 has 14 amino acids. The CDR3 nucleotides read TGTGCCACCAGCAGAGGCGGATTCACAGATACGCAGTATTTT. Amino acid sequence: CATSRGGFTDTQYF.

The chain is built from TRBV9 and TRBJ2-2, with a weak D call TRBD2 (6 bases). CDR1 is SGDLS and CDR2 is YYNGEE in the germline V gene. Trimming took 7 bases from V and 2 from J, leaving 9 bases between them. This CDR3 comprises 13 residues. CDR3 in DNA: TGTGCCAGCGGGGGGAGAAACACCGGGGAGCTGTTTTTT. It codes for CASGGRNTGELFF.

For the CDR3, the DNA is TGTGCCATCAGTGACCGTACTAGCGGGGGGGAGCAGTTCTTC. It specifies CAISDRTSGGEQFF. The chain links TRBV10-3 to TRBJ2-1; 12 nucleotides agree with TRBD2. The germline gives CDR1 ENHRY, CDR2 SYGVKD. V lost 3 bases to trimming and J lost 10 bases; unmatched junction nucleotides: 4. The CDR3 consists of 14 residues.

This clone was counted once. The V gene is TRBV4-3, the J gene TRBJ1-4; D is unclear. Trimming cost V 1 base and J 2 bases, with 8 bases left between them. CDR1 is LGHNA, CDR2 YSLEER, per germline. This CDR3 is built from 15 residues. The CDR3: CASSQGGATNEKLFF. CDR3 coding DNA: TGCGCCAGCAGCCAAGGAGGAGCGACTAATGAAAAACTGTTTTTT.